The rows below give T cell receptor beta chains drawn from one sample of a study of cytomegalovirus exposure and HLA in healthy donors. Assay used: immunoSEQ multiplex PCR; TCRdb lists only in-frame clones, some missing. The sample shows about 140,000 clones, approximately 80% of them seen only once. The sample was PBMCs. All receptors come from a man aged 35 to 55 in good health and CMV-seronegative. The conserved cysteine and the conserved F or W are not part of the CDR3 here. A clone size is listed for some rows: how often the clone was seen (once, few, many), or a class if it is expanded.

clone_size: -; v_call: TRBV5-6; cdr3_length: 13; cdr3_aa: ASSQGQGAGEKLF
clone_size: -; v_call: TRBV11-3; cdr3_length: 11; cdr3_aa: ASRDRGSYEQY
clone_size: -; v_call: TRBV5-4; cdr3_length: 13; cdr3_aa: ASSLGQGATYEQY
clone_size: few; v_call: TRBV30; cdr3_length: 12; cdr3_aa: AWSGGQGHQPQH
clone_size: -; v_call: TRBV7-9; cdr3_length: 11; cdr3_aa: ASSPTLQETQY
clone_size: few; v_call: TRBV5-8; cdr3_length: 13; cdr3_aa: ASSYATGTTDTQY
clone_size: -; v_call: TRBV2; cdr3_length: 14; cdr3_aa: ATPESGGAGVETQY
clone_size: -; v_call: TRBV5-1; cdr3_length: 12; cdr3_aa: ASVGLAGTGELF
clone_size: -; v_call: TRBV19; cdr3_length: 15; cdr3_aa: ASSIDSRVDSTGELF
clone_size: -; v_call: TRBV11-2; cdr3_length: 14; cdr3_aa: ASSKRVGTGTDTQY
clone_size: -; v_call: TRBV11-2; cdr3_length: 12; cdr3_aa: ASSLGATSYEQY
clone_size: few; v_call: TRBV6-5; cdr3_length: 11; cdr3_aa: ASSNREGQPQH
clone_size: -; v_call: TRBV29-1; cdr3_length: 11; cdr3_aa: SVDTPGDAEAF
clone_size: -; v_call: TRBV23-1; cdr3_length: 14; cdr3_aa: ASSPRDRNSGNTIY
clone_size: few; v_call: TRBV5-4; cdr3_length: 11; cdr3_aa: ASSLVMAEGYT
clone_size: -; v_call: TRBV5-4; cdr3_length: 12; cdr3_aa: ASSGGTDNYGYT
clone_size: -; v_call: TRBV18; cdr3_length: 12; cdr3_aa: ASSLTGRNTEAF
clone_size: -; v_call: TRBV5-6; cdr3_length: 12; cdr3_aa: ASSLDRLVREQY
clone_size: -; v_call: TRBV7-8; cdr3_length: 13; cdr3_aa: ASSFQGRGDTEAF
clone_size: -; v_call: TRBV9; cdr3_length: 14; cdr3_aa: ASSVGLINAAGELF
clone_size: few; v_call: TRBV10-1; cdr3_length: 14; cdr3_aa: ASSREGAGHKYEQY
clone_size: -; v_call: TRBV18; cdr3_length: 14; cdr3_aa: ASSPPSGFRSSEQF
clone_size: once; v_call: TRBV13; cdr3_length: 18; cdr3_aa: ASSYTGTGGSGSSYNEQF
clone_size: -; v_call: TRBV5-1; cdr3_length: 13; cdr3_aa: ASSPQSSYNSPLH
clone_size: -; v_call: TRBV30; cdr3_length: 10; cdr3_aa: AWSDGGDIQY
clone_size: -; v_call: TRBV6-1; cdr3_length: 12; cdr3_aa: ASSEGVDRNEQF